These 23 T cell receptor beta chains came from one sample sequenced in a study of shared clonotypes between healthy human individuals. TCRdb's table, derived via immunoSEQ multiplex PCR, lists solely in-frame clones and lacks some. The data hold roughly 680,000 clones, with approximately 72% observed a single time. Sequenced material: memory CD4+ T cells sorted from blood. As to subset: CD45RA-negative fraction. The receptors here all came from a young woman in good health.

The chain recombines TRBV7-9 with TRBJ2-1; the D call may be TRBD1 or TRBD2 (7 bases each). V dropped 1 base and J dropped 14 bases, with 12 bases sitting between them. The germline V gene has CDR1 SEHNR and CDR2 FQNEAQ (reference sequence). The CDR3 totals 12 residues. CDR3 region: CASSLDQGGKFF. As DNA, the CDR3 is TGTGCCAGCAGCTTAGACCAGGGGGGGAAGTTCTTC.

This sequence joins TRBV7-9 and TRBJ2-2; no definite D call. Trimming took 4 bases from V and 0 from J, leaving 6 bases between them. CDR3 length equals 14 residues. The germline V gene encodes CDR1 SEHNR and CDR2 FQNEAQ (reference sequence). The CDR3 spells CASSWSANTGELFF. The CDR3 region has the DNA TGTGCCAGCAGCTGGTCTGCGAACACCGGGGAGCTGTTTTTT. Based on the CDR3 plus reference TRBV7-9 and TRBJ2-2, the full variable domain is DTGVSQNPRHKITKRGQNVTFRCDPISEHNRLYWYRQTLGQGPEFLTYFQNEAQLEKSRLLSDRFSAERPKGSFSTLEIQRTEQGDSAMYLCASSWSANTGELFFGEGSRLTVL.

The V and J genes are TRBV4-1 and TRBJ2-7; 9 nucleotides line up with TRBD1. The CDR3 extends over 14 amino acids. The V gene end was trimmed by 4 bases and the J gene end by 3 bases; junction bases not matched to a gene: 4. The germline gives CDR1 MGHRA, CDR2 YSYEKL. CDR3 region: CASSRGTGNYEQYF. The DNA of the CDR3 is TGCGCCAGCAGCCGGGGGACAGGGAACTACGAGCAGTACTTC.

The genes are TRBV5-6 and TRBJ2-3; TRBD1 matches at 7 bases. J gave up 8 bases and V 4 bases, and 10 bases lay outside the gene matches. CDR3 size: 14 residues. Germline loops: CDR1 SGHDT, CDR2 YYEEEE. The CDR3 bases are TGTGCCAGCAGCGTGACAGGGCACGGTAGTACGCAGTATTTT. Translation: CASSVTGHGSTQYF.

The chain carries TRBV14 and TRBJ2-7; 7 nucleotides line up with TRBD1. V was clipped by 1 base and J by 2 bases; unmatched bases: 5. Germline CDR1 SGHDN, CDR2 FVKESK. This CDR3 has 15 amino acids. In nucleotides, the CDR3 is TGTGCCAGCAGCCAAGGACAGGGAAGGACCTACGAGCAGTACTTC. Encoded protein: CASSQGQGRTYEQYF.

The rearrangement joins TRBV10-3 to TRBJ2-1; perhaps TRBD2 as D (6 bases). V lost 6 bases and J lost 7, with 16 bases in between. The CDR3 is 14 residues long. Germline values: CDR1 ENHRY, CDR2 SYGVKD. This CDR3 reads CAISPGTGVNEQFF. CDR3 in DNA: TGTGCCATCAGCCCCGGGACGGGGGTAAATGAGCAGTTCTTC.

This clone was detected once. The chain employs TRBV7-2 and TRBJ1-1; D gene unclear. V lost 3 bases, J lost 5 bases, and 10 bases lay in between. Germline CDR1 and CDR2: SGHTA and FQGNSA. The CDR3 totals 13 residues. DNA for the CDR3: TGTGCCAGCAGCTTTAGAGGTGGAACTGAAGCTTTCTTT. Its translation is CASSFRGGTEAFF. Combining the CDR3 with reference TRBV7-2 and TRBJ1-1 gives the whole variable domain GAGVSQSPSNKVTEKGKDVELRCDPISGHTALYWYRQSLGQGLEFLIYFQGNSAPDKSGLPSDRFSAERTGGSVSTLTIQRTQQEDSAVYLCASSFRGGTEAFFGQGTRLTVV.

This chain joins TRBV13 and TRBJ2-1; D is undetermined. The CDR3 loop spans 12 amino acids. Trimming stripped 6 bases from V and 10 bases from J, with 13 bases between. Germline V gene sequence: CDR1 PRHDT, CDR2 FYEKMQ (reference sequence). CDR3 DNA sequence: TGTGCCAGCAGTCCAACCGTTGAAGAGCAGTTCTTC. Translating it yields CASSPTVEEQFF.

The chain employs TRBV5-1 and TRBJ2-1; 11 bases fit TRBD2. The germline gives CDR1 SGHRS, CDR2 YFSETQ. This CDR3 has 15 amino acids. V shed 4 bases and J 10 bases; nucleotides not matched to a gene: 10. CDR3 residues: CASSILAGGPGEQFF. The CDR3 bases are TGCGCCAGCAGCATATTAGCGGGAGGGCCGGGGGAGCAGTTCTTC.

This chain connects TRBV11-2 to TRBJ1-1, with no clear D. The CDR3 has 13 amino acids. Trimming removed 2 bases from V and 3 bases from J, with 7 bases in between. CDR1 SGHAT and CDR2 FQNNGV come from the germline V gene. In nucleotides, the CDR3 is TGTGCCAGCAGCTTATCCGGGTACACTGAAGCTTTCTTT. Its protein product is CASSLSGYTEAFF.

The chain is built from TRBV5-1 and TRBJ1-4; possible D gene TRBD1, 5 bases. V was trimmed by 0 bases and J by 1 base, leaving 7 bases between them. Per the germline V gene, CDR1 is SGHRS and CDR2 is YFSETQ. CDR3 size: 15 residues. The CDR3 here is CASSLAGVTNEKLFF. CDR3 DNA sequence: TGCGCCAGCAGCTTGGCGGGGGTAACTAATGAAAAACTGTTTTTT. The full variable domain, its missing parts supplied by reference TRBV5-1 and TRBJ1-4, is KAGVTQTPRYLIKTRGQQVTLSCSPISGHRSVSWYQQTPGQGLQFLFEYFSETQRNKGNFPGRFSGRQFSNSRSEMNVSTLELGDSALYLCASSLAGVTNEKLFFGSGTQLSVL.

The chain recombines TRBV10-2 with TRBJ2-1; 7 bases match TRBD1. This CDR3 spans 14 amino acids. V was clipped by 10 bases and J by 0 bases; unmatched bases: 6. Germline V gene sequence: CDR1 WSHSY, CDR2 SAAADI. The CDR3 DNA follows: TGCGCCACACGCCGGGACAGCTCCTACAATGAGCAGTTCTTC. Translated, it gives CATRRDSSYNEQFF.

The chain is built from TRBV28 and TRBJ1-3, with 7 bases matching TRBD1. CDR3 length equals 14 residues. Unmatched junction bases numbered 5, after V lost 1 base and J lost 8 bases. The V gene's germline CDR1 is MDHEN and CDR2 SYDVKM. CDR3 bases: TGTGCCAGCAGTTTATTACAGGGGATCGACACCATATATTTT. As protein: CASSLLQGIDTIYF. The whole variable domain, remainder taken from reference TRBV28 and TRBJ1-3, is DVKVTQSSRYLVKRTGEKVFLECVQDMDHENMFWYRQDPGLGLRLIYFSYDVKMKEKGDIPEGYSVSREKKERFSLILESASTNQTSMYLCASSLLQGIDTIYFGEGSWLTVV.

V usage is TRBV5-1 and J usage is TRBJ2-3; no firm D call. Germline V lookup: CDR1 SGHRS, CDR2 YFSETQ. V lost 1 base and J 4 bases, leaving 10 bases between the germline ends. The CDR3 has 14 amino acids. CDR3 protein: CASSLSQSSDTQYF. DNA for the CDR3: TGCGCCAGCAGCTTGTCCCAATCATCAGATACGCAGTATTTT. The full variable domain, its missing parts supplied by reference TRBV5-1 and TRBJ2-3, is KAGVTQTPRYLIKTRGQQVTLSCSPISGHRSVSWYQQTPGQGLQFLFEYFSETQRNKGNFPGRFSGRQFSNSRSEMNVSTLELGDSALYLCASSLSQSSDTQYFGPGTRLTVL.

This chain uses TRBV7-3 with TRBJ2-7; TRBD2 matches at 11 bases. The V and J ends lost 4 bases and 0 bases, in that order; junction bases with no gene match: 2. This CDR3 has 15 residues. CDR1 is SGHTA, CDR2 FQGTGA, per germline. CDR3 protein: CASSSTSGSSYEQYF. Written as DNA, the CDR3 is TGTGCCAGCAGCTCTACTAGCGGGAGCTCCTACGAGCAGTACTTC.

This chain joins TRBV23-1 and TRBJ2-7, with D uncertain. TRBV23-1 counts as an open reading frame of uncertain function. The V and J ends lost 0 bases and 3 bases respectively, with 15 bases between them. The CDR3 runs to 16 residues. CDR3 loop: CASSQSDVSVSYEQYF. In DNA, the CDR3 is TGCGCCAGCAGTCAATCGGATGTTTCCGTTAGCTACGAGCAGTACTTC.

The V call is TRBV5-4, the J call TRBJ2-7; D uncertain. Germline V lookup: CDR1 SGHNT, CDR2 YYREEE (reference sequence). The CDR3 totals 14 residues. Between the trimmed V and J ends, which lost 2 bases and 4 bases, there was a span of 13 bases. The DNA for the CDR3 is TGTGCCAGCAGCTTAGCCGTACTACCTTACGAGCAGTACTTC. Its protein is CASSLAVLPYEQYF.

This chain joins TRBV7-3 and TRBJ1-1; D remains ambiguous. The germline gives CDR1 SGHTA, CDR2 FQGTGA. This CDR3 contains 14 residues. Trimming took 4 bases from V and 6 from J, leaving 15 bases between them. The chain's CDR3 is CASSSDGNTAEAFF. Here the CDR3 DNA reads TGTGCCAGCAGCTCGGACGGGAATACGGCTGAAGCTTTCTTT.

The chain combines TRBV15 with TRBJ1-5; D is unresolved. The CDR3 is 17 amino acids. Trimming removed 3 bases at V and 0 bases at J, with 15 bases between. In germline, CDR1 is LNHNV, CDR2 YYDKDF (reference sequence). The CDR3 sequence: CATSSIPRAVSNQPQHF. Here the CDR3 DNA reads TGTGCCACCAGCAGCATCCCGCGGGCGGTTAGCAATCAGCCCCAGCATTTT.

V is TRBV20-1 and J is TRBJ2-5; D is ambiguous. The germline CDR1 and CDR2 sequences are DFQATT and SNEGSKA (reference sequence). The CDR3 runs to 11 residues. V was shortened by 6 bases and J by 4 bases, with 9 bases between the two germline ends. The CDR3 DNA reads TGCAGTGCGCAAGGTAGAGAGACCCAGTACTTC. Translating gives CSAQGRETQYF.

The gene calls are TRBV9 and TRBJ1-3; tentatively, D is TRBD1 (6 bases). Germline V gene lookup returns CDR1 SGDLS and CDR2 YYNGEE. Deletions cut 0 bases from V and 3 bases from J, with 13 bases between. The CDR3 consists of 16 residues. CDR3: CASSVATKGVGNTIYF. Written as DNA, the CDR3 is TGTGCCAGCAGCGTAGCTACCAAGGGGGTTGGAAACACCATATATTTT.

As to this clone: Other nucleotide sequences from this sample produce the same CDR3. The rearrangement uses TRBV18 and TRBJ2-5; D ambiguous. This CDR3 has 12 amino acids. The V gene lost 6 bases and the J gene lost 0 bases, with 5 bases spanning the gap. Germline CDR1 is KGHSH and CDR2 is LQKENI. CDR3 nucleotide sequence: TGTGCCAGCTCTTTGTACCAAGAGACCCAGTACTTC. It yields the protein CASSLYQETQYF.

The chain recombines TRBV7-9 with TRBJ1-2; D perhaps matches TRBD1 (5 bases). Germline values: CDR1 SEHNR, CDR2 FQNEAQ (reference sequence). This CDR3 is 17 amino acids long. With 1 base removed from V and 5 bases from J, the gap between germline ends came to 20 bases. The CDR3 loop is CASSLEFLKGKGYGYTF. CDR3 DNA: TGTGCCAGCAGCTTAGAGTTCTTAAAGGGGAAGGGATATGGCTACACCTTC.